This T cell receptor beta chain was identified during a study of blood T cells in healthy people across ages. Study-wide points: CMV infection status of these donors was not known. Across samples, TCR beta diversity tracked strongly with naive T cell percentage. With age, beta diversity per million T cells declined roughly linearly, significantly by 40 to 50.

This clonotype turned up a few times. Its antigen is undetermined. PCR was performed a second time for about 6 to 12 cycles using a sample-barcoded 5' primer and a J-beta primer mix. Each of the cDNA molecules was tagged by a template-switch adaptor with 12 random nucleotides. Each CDR3 protein is one row after TCRdb ran MiXCR on the 5' RACE reads. This table holds 1.5 million or so distinct CDR3 sequences, less than 45% found once. In germline, CDR1 is MDHEN, CDR2 SYDVKM. The CDR3 is 14 amino acids. The V end lost 4 bases, the J end lost 9 bases, and 16 bases lay between the germline ends. Sample: blood. The source is a woman between 18 and 30 years old in good health. The J gene is TRBJ2-1, the V gene TRBV28; D is possibly TRBD2 (5 bases). The CDR3 reads CASSSEVGVAEQFF. For the CDR3, the DNA is TGTGCCAGCAGTTCGGAGGTGGGAGTGGCTGAGCAGTTCTTC.